Following are 27 T cell receptor beta chains from one sample sequenced in a study of T cells expressing NK-cell markers. TCRdb reprocessed the 5' RACE reads, with one entry per CDR3 protein and no DNA. The sample yields about 460,000 distinct CDR3 sequences, of which the top ten take up about 1.5%. Sample: blood T cells: a sorted CD56 or NKG2C T cell subset, CD4+ or CD8+ T cells, or bulk PBMC T cells (not recorded which). Receptor source: a woman aged 50 to 65 in good health.

The chain combines TRBV24-1 with TRBJ2-2. From germline, CDR1 is KGHDR and CDR2 SFDVKD. The CDR3 spans 12 residues. The CDR3 loop reads CATKAWGGELFF.

This chain joins TRBV12-3 or TRBV12-4 and TRBJ2-5; TCRdb indicates TRBD1, and absent DNA this call remains unverified. The CDR3 extends over 16 amino acids. The CDR3 loop reads CASSPIRRVVQETQYF.

The chain joins TRBV20-1 to TRBJ2-3; there is no DNA to check the TCRdb D call of TRBD1. The length of the CDR3 is 13 residues. The germline V gene encodes CDR1 DFQATT and CDR2 SNEGSKA (reference sequence). The CDR3 spells CSARDWDKGTQYF.

The chain employs TRBV5-1 and TRBJ2-3; absent DNA, TCRdb's TRBD2 call cannot be checked. There are 15 residues in the CDR3. Germline CDR1 and CDR2: SGHRS and YFSETQ. The chain's CDR3 is CASRVALAGVDTQYF.

The V call is TRBV7-9, the J call TRBJ2-1. The CDR3 consists of 12 residues. From germline, CDR1 is SEHNR and CDR2 FQNEAQ (reference sequence). CDR3 region: CASSLSVNRQFF.

This chain uses TRBV24-1 with TRBJ1-3. Looked up from germline, CDR1 is KGHDR and CDR2 is SFDVKD. The CDR3 is 18 residues long. Here the CDR3 reads CATSDYRESRISGNTIYF.

This chain links TRBV10-2 with TRBJ2-7. Germline V CDR1 and CDR2: WSHSY, SAAADI. This CDR3 has 12 amino acids. The CDR3 is CASSEYGYEQYF.

The chain couples TRBV20-1 to TRBJ1-1. Germline CDR1 is DFQATT and CDR2 is SNEGSKA (reference sequence). The CDR3 consists of 14 residues. CDR3 sequence: CSASLTGRNTEAFF.

This chain uses TRBV25-1 with TRBJ2-2; TCRdb lists TRBD1, though no DNA is available to test this call. The CDR3 consists of 15 residues. Germline CDR1 reads MGHDK; CDR2 reads SYGVNS. The CDR3 loop reads CASSEPAEQTGELFF.

The J gene is TRBJ1-6, the V gene TRBV12-3 or TRBV12-4; TCRdb outputs TRBD1, but without DNA this stays unchecked. The CDR3 is 14 residues long. This CDR3 reads CASSFGTGNSPLHF.

The rearrangement links TRBV2 to TRBJ2-1; TCRdb designates TRBD1, a call that cannot be tested without DNA. This CDR3 is built from 15 residues. Per the germline V gene, CDR1 is SNHLY and CDR2 is FYNNEI. The CDR3 loop is CASSEYGQGMDEQFF.

The V gene is TRBV29-1, the J gene TRBJ2-5; the TRBD1 assignment by TCRdb is unverifiable without DNA. Germline V lookup: CDR1 SQVTM, CDR2 ANQGSEA. The CDR3 loop spans 14 amino acids. CDR3 region: CSVLRDNLEETQYF.

The V and J genes are TRBV19 and TRBJ2-5; TCRdb indicates TRBD1, and absent DNA this call remains unverified. The CDR3 totals 13 residues. Germline CDR1 reads LNHDA; CDR2 reads SQIVND (reference sequence). The chain's CDR3 is CASSTDRVKTQYF.

V gene TRBV5-1 combines with J gene TRBJ1-1. CDR1 is SGHRS, CDR2 YFSETQ, per germline. The CDR3 has 15 residues. The CDR3 is CASSPSTGVGTEAFF.

The chain uses TRBV24-1 and TRBJ2-3; TCRdb's assignment of TRBD1 cannot be checked, as there is no DNA. This CDR3 has 17 amino acids. The V gene's germline CDR1 is KGHDR and CDR2 SFDVKD. The CDR3 sequence: CATSKSLQGRGPDTQYF.

V is TRBV5-1 and J is TRBJ2-1; TCRdb's assignment of TRBD2 cannot be checked, as there is no DNA. The germline V gene encodes CDR1 SGHRS and CDR2 YFSETQ. This CDR3 spans 16 amino acids. The CDR3 loop reads CASSLGRAGGGIEQFF.

V and J are TRBV30 and TRBJ2-6. CDR3 length: 11 amino acids. CDR1 and CDR2 from the germline V gene are GTSNPN and SVGIG (reference sequence). CDR3 residues: CAWKGANVLTF. Full variable domain (remainder filled in from reference TRBV30 and TRBJ2-6): SQTIHQWPATLVQPVGSPLSLECTVEGTSNPNLYWYRQAAGRGLQLLFYSVGIGQISSEVPQNLSASRPQDRQFILSSKKLLLSDSGFYLCAWKGANVLTFGAGSRLTVL.

This rearrangement joins TRBV9 to TRBJ1-1. The CDR3 loop spans 11 amino acids. Germline lookup yields CDR1 SGDLS and CDR2 YYNGEE. The CDR3 loop reads CASSQSHEAFF.

The J gene is TRBJ1-6, the V gene TRBV12-3 or TRBV12-4; TCRdb lists TRBD1, though no DNA is available to test this call. The CDR3 is 13 residues long. CDR3 sequence: CASSWSRDSPLHF.

The chain links TRBV7-6 to TRBJ1-1. Germline CDR1 is SGHVS and CDR2 is FNYEAQ. This CDR3 contains 15 residues. The CDR3 sequence: CASSPETSLNTEAFF. Supplemented by reference TRBV7-6 and TRBJ1-1, the full variable domain reads GAGVSQSPRYKVTKRGQDVALRCDPISGHVSLYWYRQALGQGPEFLTYFNYEAQQDKSGLPNDRFSAERPEGSISTLTIQRTEQRDSAMYRCASSPETSLNTEAFFGQGTRLTVV.

The J gene is TRBJ2-5, the V gene TRBV20-1. The CDR3 loop spans 14 amino acids. Germline loops: CDR1 DFQATT, CDR2 SNEGSKA (reference sequence). CDR3 region: CSARDLSGLETQYF.

V usage is TRBV15 and J usage is TRBJ2-3; TCRdb gives TRBD2 as the D gene, but with no DNA this cannot be confirmed. Germline CDR1 reads LNHNV; CDR2 reads YYDKDF (reference sequence). The CDR3 runs 15 residues. CDR3 amino acids: CATSSQAGGVDTQYF.

The chain couples TRBV24-1 to TRBJ2-5; lacking DNA, the TRBD1 call made by TCRdb goes unchecked. Germline V gives CDR1 KGHDR, CDR2 SFDVKD. This CDR3 has 14 amino acids. This CDR3 reads CATSDPQGIETQYF.

The chain links TRBV10-3 to TRBJ2-2; the TRBD2 assignment by TCRdb is unverifiable without DNA. Germline lookup yields CDR1 ENHRY and CDR2 SYGVKD. The CDR3 runs 14 residues. CDR3 sequence reads: CAISESAGTGELFF.

V usage is TRBV2 and J usage is TRBJ2-2; TCRdb designates TRBD1, a call that cannot be tested without DNA. The germline CDR1 and CDR2 sequences are SNHLY and FYNNEI. The CDR3 runs to 15 residues. The CDR3 region is CASRLDRGLTGELFF.

The V and J genes are TRBV11-2 and TRBJ2-7; TCRdb calls TRBD2, which cannot be checked without DNA. The CDR3 extends over 13 amino acids. Germline V lookup: CDR1 SGHAT, CDR2 FQNNGV. The CDR3 protein is CASGWDSTYEQYF.

The CDR3 sequence is CASTRGTGTLAKNIQYF. V and J are TRBV7-9 and TRBJ2-4; TCRdb calls TRBD1, which cannot be checked without DNA. Germline CDR1 and CDR2: SEHNR and FQNEAQ (reference sequence). This CDR3 comprises 17 residues.